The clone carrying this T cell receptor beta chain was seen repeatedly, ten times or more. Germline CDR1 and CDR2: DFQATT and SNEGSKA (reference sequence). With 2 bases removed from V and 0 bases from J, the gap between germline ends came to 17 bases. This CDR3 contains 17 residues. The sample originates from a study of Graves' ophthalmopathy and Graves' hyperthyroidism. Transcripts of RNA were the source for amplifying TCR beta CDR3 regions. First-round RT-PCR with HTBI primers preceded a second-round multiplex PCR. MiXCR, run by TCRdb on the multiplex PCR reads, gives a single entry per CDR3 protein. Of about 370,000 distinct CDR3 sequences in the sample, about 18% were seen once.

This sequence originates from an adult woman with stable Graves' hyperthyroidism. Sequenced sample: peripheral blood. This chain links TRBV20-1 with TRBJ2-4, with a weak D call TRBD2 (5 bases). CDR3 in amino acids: CSARYEPGGLAKNIQYF. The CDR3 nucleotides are TGCAGTGCTAGATACGAACCCGGAGGACTAGCCAAAAACATTCAGTACTTC.